This entry lists 21 T cell receptor beta chains sequenced from one sample in a study of blood T cell repertoires in COVID-19. Using immunoSEQ multiplex PCR, the repertoire was profiled, and TCRdb retains in-frame clones only, with some absent. The sample carries roughly 40,000 clones, 90% recorded once. Sample: peripheral blood. Receptors originate from a man in his forties or fifties with active COVID-19.

The chain links TRBV2 to TRBJ1-3; D is unresolved. The V gene's germline CDR1 is SNHLY and CDR2 FYNNEI. This CDR3 comprises 14 residues. Trimming pared 7 bases from V and 4 bases from J, leaving 14 bases between. The CDR3 region is CASTAVGMGNTIYF. For the CDR3, the DNA is TGTGCCAGCACTGCTGTCGGGATGGGAAACACCATATATTTT.

The chain has TRBV28 and TRBJ2-3, with 8 bases that match TRBD2. CDR1 and CDR2 from the germline V gene are MDHEN and SYDVKM. The ends lost 2 bases at V and 3 bases at J; junction bases unmatched: 13. The CDR3 extends over 18 amino acids. For the CDR3, the DNA is TGTGCCAGCAGTTTAAATCCCGGGAGGGGGGCAGGTACAGATACGCAGTATTTT. Translation gives CASSLNPGRGAGTDTQYF. Together with reference TRBV28 and TRBJ2-3, the CDR3 gives the full variable domain: DVKVTQSSRYLVKRTGEKVFLECVQDMDHENMFWYRQDPGLGLRLIYFSYDVKMKEKGDIPEGYSVSREKKERFSLILESASTNQTSMYLCASSLNPGRGAGTDTQYFGPGTRLTVL.

The V and J genes are TRBV24-1 and TRBJ2-3; 7 bases map to TRBD1. This CDR3 is built from 15 residues. Germline CDR1 is KGHDR and CDR2 is SFDVKD. V shed 2 bases and J 3 bases; nucleotides not matched to a gene: 4. This CDR3 is CATSDSTGVTDTQYF. The CDR3 DNA reads as TGTGCCACCAGTGATTCCACAGGGGTGACAGATACGCAGTATTTT.

The rearrangement uses TRBV7-3 and TRBJ2-1, with 9 nucleotides matching TRBD1. Germline-derived CDR1 and CDR2 are SGHTA and FQGTGA. The CDR3 has 15 amino acids. V was clipped by 5 bases and J by 2 bases; unmatched bases: 4. The DNA for the CDR3 is TGTGCCAGCAGCGCGGGACAGGGCCCCTACAATGAGCAGTTCTTC. Protein product: CASSAGQGPYNEQFF.

The DNA for the CDR3 is TGTGCCAGCAGCCTCGGACAGGCCACAGATACGCAGTATTTT. This encodes CASSLGQATDTQYF. This rearrangement joins TRBV7-9 to TRBJ2-3, with 7 bases lining up with TRBD1. Germline loops: CDR1 SEHNR, CDR2 FQNEAQ (reference sequence). Losses at the gene ends were 5 bases for V and 2 bases for J; bases not matched to a gene: 4. The CDR3 consists of 14 residues.

In its sample, this clone was seen a few times. The rearrangement uses TRBV12-3 or TRBV12-4 and TRBJ2-7; D perhaps matches TRBD2 (6 bases). Trimming stripped 7 bases from V and 6 bases from J, with 13 bases between. CDR3 length: 12 amino acids. The CDR3 DNA reads TGTGCCAGCACCACTTGGGGAGGCGAGCAGTACTTC. Amino acid sequence: CASTTWGGEQYF.

The chain combines TRBV6-5 with TRBJ2-5; the match to TRBD2 covers 10 bases. CDR3 length equals 14 residues. Looked up from germline, CDR1 is MNHEY and CDR2 is SVGAGI. After removal of 4 bases from V and 2 bases from J, the junction contained 1 base not matched to a gene. The CDR3 sequence: CASSWTSGQETQYF. The CDR3 nucleotides are TGTGCCAGCAGTTGGACTAGCGGACAAGAGACCCAGTACTTC.

The V gene is TRBV19, the J gene TRBJ2-3, with D possibly being TRBD2 (5 bases). The CDR3 consists of 16 residues. In germline, CDR1 is LNHDA, CDR2 SQIVND (reference sequence). V lost 5 bases and J lost 0, with 15 bases in between. This chain's CDR3 is CASSPASTSSTDTQYF. In nucleotides, the CDR3 is TGTGCCAGTAGTCCGGCTAGCACCTCTAGCACAGATACGCAGTATTTT.

This sequence joins TRBV7-9 and TRBJ2-1; D ambiguous. Germline V gene lookup returns CDR1 SEHNR and CDR2 FQNEAQ (reference sequence). The CDR3 totals 15 residues. V lost 1 base and J lost 2, with 9 bases in between. CDR3 protein: CASSLGTVPYNEQFF. As DNA, the CDR3 is TGTGCCAGCAGCTTAGGAACAGTACCCTACAATGAGCAGTTCTTC.

This clone was seen only once. V is TRBV7-6 and J is TRBJ2-3; 13 nucleotides match TRBD2. V trimming: 5 bases; J trimming: 1 base; junction bases outside the gene matches: 12. The germline V gene encodes CDR1 SGHVS and CDR2 FNYEAQ. CDR3 size: 19 residues. The CDR3 DNA is TGTGCCAGCAGCGCCGGACTAGCGGGGGCCCAAGGACGCACAGATACGCAGTATTTT. This translates into CASSAGLAGAQGRTDTQYF.

V and J are TRBV5-1 and TRBJ2-4; 8 nucleotides align to TRBD1. With V trimmed by 5 bases and J by 7 bases, 14 bases remained unmatched. CDR3 length: 16 amino acids. Germline V lookup: CDR1 SGHRS, CDR2 YFSETQ. The CDR3 DNA follows: TGCGCCAGCAGTTCCGAGGGACAGGTACCAACGAACATTCAGTACTTC. Translation: CASSSEGQVPTNIQYF.

As DNA, the CDR3 is TGTGCCAGCAGCCCGGGGGACAGGAGGAACACAGATACGCAGTATTTT. As protein: CASSPGDRRNTDTQYF. The chain couples TRBV11-2 to TRBJ2-3; 8 positions agree with TRBD1. The CDR3 loop spans 16 amino acids. CDR1 and CDR2 (germline): SGHAT, FQNNGV. With 5 bases clipped from V and 2 bases from J, the junction kept 9 bases outside the gene matches.

The chain carries TRBV6-5 and TRBJ1-2, with D unclear. CDR1 MNHEY and CDR2 SVGAGI come from the germline V gene. V was cut by 5 bases and J by 3 bases, with 10 bases left in between. The CDR3 is 13 residues long. CDR3 loop: CASSKTNYYGYTF. The CDR3 region has the DNA TGTGCCAGCAGTAAGACAAATTACTATGGCTACACCTTC.

The CDR3 reads CASSPPSGAGGLNEQFF. CDR3 bases: TGTGCCAGCAGTCCTCCCTCCGGGGCGGGGGGGCTTAATGAGCAGTTCTTC. V is TRBV28 and J is TRBJ2-1; the match to TRBD2 covers 9 bases. CDR1 is MDHEN and CDR2 is SYDVKM in the germline V gene. V shed 5 bases and J 7 bases; nucleotides not matched to a gene: 15. The CDR3 is 17 amino acids.

Within the sample, this clone is medium-sized (0.01 to 0.1%). V usage is TRBV4-2 and J usage is TRBJ1-3; D is undetermined. Germline V lookup: CDR1 LGHNA, CDR2 YNFKEQ. This CDR3 has 16 amino acids. V gave up 0 bases and J gave up 3 bases, with 12 bases separating them. The CDR3 sequence is CASSQDDGSGGNTIYF. Written as DNA, the CDR3 is TGTGCCAGCAGCCAAGATGACGGATCGGGTGGAAACACCATATATTTT.

The J gene is TRBJ2-3, the V gene TRBV7-9, with 7 bases matching TRBD1. The germline CDR1 and CDR2 sequences are SEHNR and FQNEAQ (reference sequence). The CDR3 has 15 amino acids. V lost 5 bases to trimming and J lost 0 bases; unmatched junction nucleotides: 5. CDR3 coding DNA: TGTGCCAGCAGCGCCCAGGGGGTTAGCACAGATACGCAGTATTTT. Translated: CASSAQGVSTDTQYF.

This rearrangement joins TRBV13 to TRBJ1-4; possibly TRBD1 for D (6 bases). This CDR3 is 16 amino acids long. V lost 0 bases, J lost 5 bases, and 13 bases lay in between. CDR1 is PRHDT and CDR2 is FYEKMQ in the germline V gene (reference sequence). The CDR3 region has the DNA TGTGCCAGCAGCTTAGGCCGACAAACAGGGAATGAAAAACTGTTTTTT. Its translation: CASSLGRQTGNEKLFF.

V is TRBV6-6 and J is TRBJ2-3; no reliable D call. Trimming cost V 6 bases and J 8 bases, with 15 bases left between them. CDR1 and CDR2 (germline): MNHNY, SVGAGI (reference sequence). The CDR3 has 13 amino acids. The CDR3 sequence is CASSSRAQATQYF. CDR3 bases: TGTGCCAGCAGCTCACGCGCCCAGGCTACGCAGTATTTT.

The genes are TRBV5-1 and TRBJ2-5, with 7 bases identical to TRBD1. The germline CDR1 and CDR2 sequences are SGHRS and YFSETQ. The CDR3 has 15 amino acids. With V trimmed by 3 bases and J by 1 base, 6 bases remained unmatched. The CDR3 loop reads CASSYGQAIQETQYF. The DNA of the CDR3 is TGCGCCAGCAGCTACGGACAGGCCATCCAAGAGACCCAGTACTTC.

This sequence joins TRBV6-5 and TRBJ1-6; the D is unclear. V was pared by 6 bases and J by 10 bases, with 13 bases between. Germline V gives CDR1 MNHEY, CDR2 SVGAGI. CDR3 length: 13 residues. The CDR3 loop reads CASSATTASPLHF. The CDR3 bases are TGTGCCAGCAGCGCGACTACCGCCTCACCCCTCCACTTT.

The rearrangement links TRBV28 to TRBJ1-2, with 8 nucleotides matching TRBD1. The V gene's germline CDR1 is MDHEN and CDR2 SYDVKM. The CDR3 covers 13 residues. The ends lost 6 bases at V and 8 bases at J; junction bases unmatched: 8. The CDR3 DNA follows: TGTGCCAGCAGCGATCAGGACAGGGCAGGCTACACCTTC. Translating it yields CASSDQDRAGYTF.